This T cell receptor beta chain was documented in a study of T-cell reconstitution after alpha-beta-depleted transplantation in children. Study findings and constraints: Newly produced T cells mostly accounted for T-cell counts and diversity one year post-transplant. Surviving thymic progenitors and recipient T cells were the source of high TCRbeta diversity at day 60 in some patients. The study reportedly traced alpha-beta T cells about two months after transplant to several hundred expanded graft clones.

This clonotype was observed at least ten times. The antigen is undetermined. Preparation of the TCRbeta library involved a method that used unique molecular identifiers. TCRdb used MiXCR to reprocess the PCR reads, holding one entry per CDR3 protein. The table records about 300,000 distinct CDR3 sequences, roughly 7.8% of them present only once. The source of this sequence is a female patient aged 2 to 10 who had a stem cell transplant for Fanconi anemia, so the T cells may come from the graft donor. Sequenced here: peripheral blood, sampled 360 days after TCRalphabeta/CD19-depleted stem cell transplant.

CDR3 bases: TGTGCCAGCGGGATAGCCGGGGAAGCTTTCTTT. It yields the protein CASGIAGEAFF. The chain recombines TRBV2 with TRBJ1-1; D ambiguous. Germline loops: CDR1 SNHLY, CDR2 FYNNEI. V dropped 8 bases and J dropped 8 bases, with 12 bases sitting between them. The CDR3 sequence is 11 residues long.